This T cell receptor beta chain emerged from a study of blood T cell repertoires in COVID-19 (dated by TCRdb to between 2020 and 2021). The study in broad terms: Collaborator samples came from the United States, Italy and Spain and covered acute and convalescent phases of COVID-19. The prospective study material was composed of cDNA or gDNA derived from T cells, B-cell-depleted T cells, or PBMCs. Deeply sampled blood TCRbeta repertoires from subjects exposed to, actively infected with, or recovered from COVID-19 were included in the dataset. The repertoires were released in a freely available public database meant as a resource for research on the immune response to SARS-CoV-2. The samples were drawn from the first 160 participants of the ongoing ImmuneRACE study and from 1,254 subjects provided by 6 global collaborators. Sample metadata almost always included a de-identified subject ID, COVID-19 status, age in years and sex. HLA class I and class II types, where available, came from metadata supplied by the sample provider rather than from assay-based typing.

V loses 2 bases of germline sequence and J loses 2 bases, and the interval between the two ends is 13 bases. CDR1 and CDR2 were assigned from the germline V gene as MNHEY and SVGEGT. Counted from cysteine to phenylalanine, this CDR3 has 16 amino acids. The DNA shown is the 48-base CDR3, in frame from base 1. The collaborating institutions used their own protocols to collect whole blood in K2EDTA tubes. Collaborator samples were shipped for TCRbeta analysis as frozen whole blood, isolated PBMCs, or DNA extracted from either sample type. TCRbeta CDR3 regions were amplified from genomic DNA using the immunoSEQ Assay, a bias-controlled multiplex PCR. Processing in the source paper ran as follows. The number of nucleated cells in each sample was estimated from the amplification of reference gene primers within the assay. Sequence reads were collapsed and filtered to measure the absolute abundance of every unique TCRbeta CDR3 rearrangement. For each sample, productive Simpson clonality was calculated by taking the square root of Simpson's diversity index across productive rearrangements. The immuneACCESS repertoire file appears here via TCRdb, limited to in-frame rearrangements. These files lack a portion of the clones; in checked studies, under half of the deficit traces to unresolved V genes, and the cause of the others is not known. That table gives V, J and clone size, and the DNA gave D and trimming. The sample profile shows about 140,000 clones; roughly 86% of them were found once. The ten largest clones add up to over 1.5% of the sample.

Points on this clone: No cognate antigen has been identified for it. Base qualities were left out, and no much larger clone turns up one base away.

Points the paper makes about the study in general: The quantity of clinical and demographic metadata differed by source and by participant and was supplied without curation.

The sequenced sample was peripheral blood. The rearrangement combines TRBV6-2 or TRBV6-3 with TRBJ1-5, with no reliable assignment of the D segment. The source is a man in his sixties or seventies with acute or convalescent COVID-19. This receptor carries the CDR3 CASSYGPEFGNQPQHF. The nucleotide sequence is given as TGTGCCAGCAGTTACGGTCCCGAGTTTGGCAATCAGCCCCAGCATTTT.